This entry describes one T cell receptor beta chain. Original analysis: Reference gene primer amplification yielded estimated nucleated cell counts. The protocol was immunoSEQ multiplex PCR, while the TCRdb copy is restricted to in-frame clones and leaves out a portion. That table is the source of V, J and clone size, and D and trimming were worked out from the DNA. The data show 260,000 or so clones, roughly 88% seen once. This sample was taken from a study of blood T cell repertoires in COVID-19. The source of this sequence is a young man with active or convalescent COVID-19. The specimen was peripheral blood.

CDR3 coding DNA: TGTGCCAGCAGTACAGCGGATGGCTACACCTTC. This encodes CASSTADGYTF. This chain links TRBV12-3 or TRBV12-4 with TRBJ1-2; D unresolved. V lost 5 bases, J lost 6 bases, and 7 bases lay in between. The CDR3 runs 11 residues.